These T cell receptor beta chains were read from a single sample in a study of blood T cell repertoires in COVID-19. Measured with immunoSEQ multiplex PCR; TCRdb has only the in-frame clones, and not every one. The sample holds 65,000 or so clones; about four fifths are singletons and the top ten take around 25%. Sequencing used peripheral blood. The receptors derive from a human donor in a cohort sampled during active COVID-19. CDR3s include the opening cysteine and the closing phenylalanine or tryptophan. The D gene is left open where the match is weak. Not all rows give a size; the values are once, few, many and, for expanded clones, a class.

V	J	size	D	CDR3	DNA
TRBV4-2	TRBJ1-6	NA	TRBD1	CASSQWQGANSPLHF	TGTGCCAGCAGCCAATGGCAGGGGGCTAATTCACCCCTCCACTTT
TRBV5-1	TRBJ2-7	few	NA	CASSLGRLEGQYF	TGCGCCAGCAGCTTGGGCCGACTAGAGGGGCAGTACTTC
TRBV5-1	TRBJ2-7	NA	TRBD1	CASSSTGTGAGEQYF	TGCGCCAGCAGCTCGACCGGGACAGGGGCTGGCGAGCAGTACTTC
TRBV4-1	TRBJ2-3	NA	NA	CASSQASGPDTDTQYF	TGCGCCAGCAGCCAAGCCTCAGGGCCAGACACAGATACGCAGTATTTT
TRBV10-2	TRBJ2-5	NA	NA	CARPRAPPFKETQYF	TGCGCCAGGCCACGAGCTCCACCATTTAAGGAGACCCAGTACTTC
TRBV14	TRBJ1-1	NA	TRBD1	CASSQPGQGMNTEAFF	TGTGCCAGCAGCCAACCGGGACAGGGAATGAACACTGAAGCTTTCTTT
TRBV19	TRBJ1-2	NA	NA	CASLGSSKGYGYTF	TGTGCCAGCTTAGGTTCTAGTAAAGGCTATGGCTACACCTTC
TRBV7-3	TRBJ2-7	NA	NA	CASSLQGSSYEQYF	TGTGCCAGCAGCTTACAGGGCAGCTCCTACGAGCAGTACTTC
TRBV6-5	TRBJ1-4	NA	NA	CASRTWTENEKLFF	TGTGCCAGCCGCACATGGACTGAAAATGAAAAACTGTTTTTT
TRBV7-2	TRBJ1-6	few	NA	CASSPPGGGWLSPLHF	TGTGCCAGCAGCCCGCCGGGGGGAGGCTGGCTGTCACCCCTCCACTTT
TRBV7-2	TRBJ2-3	NA	TRBD2	CASSPRGSGGPDTQYF	TGTGCCAGCAGCCCCAGAGGTAGCGGGGGGCCGGATACGCAGTATTTT
TRBV7-9	TRBJ2-5	NA	NA	CASSLWGEETQYF	TGTGCCAGCAGCCTGTGGGGAGAAGAGACCCAGTACTTC
TRBV7-9	TRBJ2-2	NA	TRBD1	CASSLLPGQGRNGELFF	TGTGCCAGCAGCTTACTCCCGGGACAGGGCCGGAACGGGGAGCTGTTTTTT
TRBV27	TRBJ1-6	NA	NA	CASSRRGALSYNSPLHF	TGTGCCAGCAGTCGTCGGGGGGCACTCTCCTATAATTCACCCCTCCACTTT
TRBV19	TRBJ2-1	NA	NA	CASTPGARGWRMRSYNEQFF	TGTGCCAGTACCCCTGGCGCCAGGGGCTGGAGAATGCGCTCCTACAATGAGCAGTTCTTC
TRBV15	TRBJ2-2	few	NA	CATSNRRTANTGELFF	TGTGCCACCAGCAATCGGCGGACAGCCAACACCGGGGAGCTGTTTTTT
TRBV7-6	TRBJ2-4	NA	TRBD2	CASSLAAGGAKNIQYF	TGTGCCAGCAGCTTAGCGGCGGGAGGTGCCAAAAACATTCAGTACTTC
TRBV6-5	TRBJ2-5	NA	TRBD1	CASNQGDTTQYF	TGTGCCAGCAACCAGGGGGACACAACCCAGTACTTC
TRBV2	TRBJ1-6	few	NA	CASTPRTHNSPLHF	TGTGCCAGCACCCCGAGGACACATAATTCACCCCTCCACTTT
TRBV6-5	TRBJ2-4	once	TRBD2	CASSLAGEGNIQYF	TGTGCCAGTTCCCTAGCGGGAGAGGGTAACATTCAGTACTTC
TRBV27	TRBJ1-6	many	NA	CASGPDTSYNSPLHF	TGTGCCAGCGGGCCAGACACCTCCTATAATTCACCCCTCCACTTT
TRBV6-6	TRBJ1-1	NA	NA	CASSYSVVGMPEAFF	TGTGCCAGCAGTTATTCGGTCGTCGGGATGCCTGAAGCTTTCTTT
TRBV5-1	TRBJ2-1	once	NA	CASSPLGVSSYNEQFF	TGCGCCAGCAGCCCGTTAGGGGTATCCTCCTACAATGAGCAGTTCTTC
TRBV7-6	TRBJ2-7	NA	TRBD1	CASSLRDREISYEQYF	TGTGCCAGCAGCCTCCGGGACAGGGAGATTTCCTACGAGCAGTACTTC
TRBV4-1	TRBJ2-6	NA	NA	CASSQDPSGTGANVLTF	TGCGCCAGCAGCCAAGATCCATCGGGGACTGGGGCCAACGTCCTGACTTTC
TRBV28	TRBJ1-1	NA	TRBD1	CASSQPGQGAREAFF	TGTGCCAGCAGTCAGCCGGGACAGGGGGCAAGAGAAGCTTTCTTT
TRBV7-9	TRBJ2-1	NA	NA	CASSLGSSGYNEQFF	TGTGCCAGCAGCTTAGGTAGTTCAGGCTATAATGAGCAGTTCTTC
TRBV14	TRBJ1-1	NA	NA	CASSRRQALGPEAFF	TGTGCCAGCAGCCGTCGACAGGCCCTTGGCCCTGAAGCTTTCTTT
TRBV19	TRBJ2-2	NA	NA	CASSILGGGSVGELFF	TGTGCCAGTAGTATTTTGGGAGGGGGTAGCGTCGGGGAGCTGTTTTTT
TRBV28	TRBJ2-5	NA	TRBD2	CASRPSGSWETQYF	TGTGCCAGCAGACCCAGCGGGAGTTGGGAGACCCAGTACTTC
TRBV19	TRBJ2-1	NA	TRBD2	CASSSNPGLAGLNNEQFF	TGTGCCAGTAGTAGCAACCCCGGACTAGCGGGGCTTAACAATGAGCAGTTCTTC